The clone carrying this T cell receptor beta chain was seen a handful of times. The data were obtained in a study of blood T cells in healthy people across ages. Primers used in a second PCR of roughly 6 to 11 cycles were a sample-barcoded 5' primer and a J-beta primer mix. The yield of each sample was at least 2.5 million CDR3-containing paired-end reads. TCRdb re-called the 5' RACE reads through MiXCR, storing one row per CDR3 protein. The sample shows more than 500,000 distinct CDR3 sequences, about 27% of them seen only once. V was pared by 3 bases and J by 5 bases, with 13 bases between. The germline V gene encodes CDR1 WSHSY and CDR2 SAAADI. CDR3 length: 14 residues. The data were also submitted as part of a second study, on T cells of mothers and their children. That report notes: M1S, a second-PCR primer, added sample barcodes and 2-4 random nucleotides. Sequencing returned over 10 million TCR beta CDR3 reads per mother and approximately 3 million per child.

This TCR was recovered from a boy aged 2 to 10 in good health. Sample: blood. The V and J genes are TRBV10-2 and TRBJ2-5; D uncertain. CDR3 DNA: TGCGCCAGCAGTGACGGACGGATTAGGGAGACCCAGTACTTC. Translation gives CASSDGRIRETQYF.